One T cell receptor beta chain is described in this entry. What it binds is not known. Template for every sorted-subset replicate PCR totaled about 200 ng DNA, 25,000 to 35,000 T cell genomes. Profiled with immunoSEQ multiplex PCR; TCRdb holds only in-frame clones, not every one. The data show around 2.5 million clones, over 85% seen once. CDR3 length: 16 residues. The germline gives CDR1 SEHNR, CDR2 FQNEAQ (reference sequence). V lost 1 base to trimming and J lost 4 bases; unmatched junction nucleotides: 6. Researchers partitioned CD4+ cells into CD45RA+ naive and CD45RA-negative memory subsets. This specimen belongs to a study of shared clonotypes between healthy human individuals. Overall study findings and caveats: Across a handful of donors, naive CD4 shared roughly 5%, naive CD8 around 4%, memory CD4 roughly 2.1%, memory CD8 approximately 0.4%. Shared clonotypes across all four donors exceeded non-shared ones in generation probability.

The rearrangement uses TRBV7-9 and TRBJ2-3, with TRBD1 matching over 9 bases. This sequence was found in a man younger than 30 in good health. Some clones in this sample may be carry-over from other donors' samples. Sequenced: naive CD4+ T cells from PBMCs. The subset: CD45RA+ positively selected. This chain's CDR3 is CASSLESTGGADTQYF. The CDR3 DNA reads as TGTGCCAGCAGCTTAGAGAGCACAGGGGGCGCAGATACGCAGTATTTT.